These T cell receptor beta chains were read from a single sample in a study of cytomegalovirus exposure and HLA in healthy donors. This table comes from immunoSEQ multiplex PCR, and its TCRdb copy is limited to in-frame clones, with some not included. Counted here are approximately 140,000 clones, around 85% occurring once; the ten biggest clones make up just under 3%. Sequences were obtained from PBMCs. The receptors here all came from a man younger than 30 in good health and CMV-seronegative. CDR3s include the opening cysteine and the closing phenylalanine or tryptophan. Fields, in order: D gene, clone size, J gene, V gene, CDR3 DNA, CDR3 protein. D genes are given only for firm matches. Clone sizes are given selectively: once, few, many, or a class where the clone is expanded.

TRBD1,medium-sized,TRBJ1-2,TRBV5-1,TGCGCCACCCCCCGGAAAGGGACAGGGGGCGATGGCTACACCTTC,CATPRKGTGGDGYTF
TRBD2,NA,TRBJ2-5,TRBV5-1,TGCGCCAGCAGCTTCAAAGTTCAGGACGGGGGGTACCAAGAGACCCAGTACTTC,CASSFKVQDGGYQETQYF
NA,NA,TRBJ2-3,TRBV4-3,TGCGCCAGCAGCCAAGGTCCCCTTCCGGGACTTACAACAGATACGCAGTATTTT,CASSQGPLPGLTTDTQYF
NA,NA,TRBJ2-7,TRBV30,TGTGCCTGGAGTGTAGAGAGCCACGAGCAGTACTTC,CAWSVESHEQYF
NA,few,TRBJ1-1,TRBV15,TGTGCCACCAGCACCCGGGACACCGCTAACACTGAAGCTTTCTTT,CATSTRDTANTEAFF
NA,NA,TRBJ1-5,TRBV28,TGTGCCAGCAGTCCGATACAGGTAAATCAGCCCCAGCATTTT,CASSPIQVNQPQHF
TRBD2,NA,TRBJ2-3,TRBV7-9,TGTGCCAGCATCACACCGGCACGGACTAGCGGGGCCGCAGATACGCAGTATTTT,CASITPARTSGAADTQYF
NA,many,TRBJ2-7,TRBV5-6,TGTGCCAGCAAGGGGCTACCGGGCGAGCAGTACTTC,CASKGLPGEQYF
TRBD1,NA,TRBJ1-6,TRBV13,TGTGCCAGCAGCCGGACAGGGAGCTCCTATAATTCACCCCTCCACTTT,CASSRTGSSYNSPLHF
NA,NA,TRBJ2-7,TRBV15,TGTGCCACCAGCACAGGGGAGACCTACGAGCAGTACTTC,CATSTGETYEQYF
NA,NA,TRBJ2-7,TRBV27,TGTGCCAGCAGTTTATCAATCGCGAGGACCTACGAGCAGTACTTC,CASSLSIARTYEQYF
TRBD1,NA,TRBJ1-5,TRBV27,TGTGCCAGCAGTGGGACAGTCAATCAGCCCCAGCATTTT,CASSGTVNQPQHF
NA,NA,TRBJ1-1,TRBV5-6,TGTGCCAGCAGCTTGTTGAAGGGGAACGGGAACACTGAAGCTTTCTTT,CASSLLKGNGNTEAFF
NA,NA,TRBJ1-2,TRBV7-9,TGTGCCAGCAGCTCTGGGCGAGATTACTACACCTTC,CASSSGRDYYTF
NA,once,TRBJ1-6,TRBV15,TGTGCCACCAAAGGGACACCCGATAATTCACCCCTCCACTTT,CATKGTPDNSPLHF
TRBD1,once,TRBJ2-3,TRBV5-8,TGTGCCAGCAGCGGGGGTCGGGACAGAAGCACAGATACGCAGTATTTT,CASSGGRDRSTDTQYF
TRBD1,NA,TRBJ1-5,TRBV6-1,TGTGCCAGCAGTGGACAGGGGGGTAGCAATCAGCCCCAGCATTTT,CASSGQGGSNQPQHF